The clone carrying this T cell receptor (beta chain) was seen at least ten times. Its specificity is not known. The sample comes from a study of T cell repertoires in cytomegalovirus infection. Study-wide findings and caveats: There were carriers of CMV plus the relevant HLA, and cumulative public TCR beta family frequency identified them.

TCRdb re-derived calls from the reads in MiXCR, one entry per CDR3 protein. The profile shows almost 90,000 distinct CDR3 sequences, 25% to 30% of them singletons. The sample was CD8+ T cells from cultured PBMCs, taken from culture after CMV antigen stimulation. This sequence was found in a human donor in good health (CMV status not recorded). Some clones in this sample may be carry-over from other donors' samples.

CDR3 loop: CASSLIRYTEAFF. The DNA for the CDR3 is TGTGCCAGCAGTTTAATAAGGTACACTGAAGCTTTCTTT. The V and J genes are TRBV27 and TRBJ1-1, with D uncertain. V lost 2 bases and J 3 bases, leaving 7 bases between the germline ends. The CDR3 runs to 13 residues. The germline V gene has CDR1 MNHEY and CDR2 SMNVEV (reference sequence).